This TCR beta chain originates from a study of T cells in Graves' hyperthyroidism and ophthalmopathy. Background on the study: Before treatment of any kind, peripheral blood was taken at initial diagnosis. Study-level findings and limits: Most expanded thyroid clonotypes above 0.001 also appeared in blood.

V dropped 2 bases and J dropped 1 base, with 11 bases sitting between them. The length of the CDR3 is 15 residues. The germline gives CDR1 SGHRS, CDR2 YFSETQ. From RNA transcripts, TCR beta CDR3 regions were amplified. Initially, a first-round RT-PCR of the TCR CDR3 employed the HTBI primer set. MiXCR, run by TCRdb on the multiplex PCR reads, gives a single entry per CDR3 protein. The sample lists approximately 400,000 distinct CDR3 sequences; 25% were seen once. A lack of ophthalmopathy progression within 18 months defined stable Graves' hyperthyroidism. Source material for PBMCs was about 11 ml fresh peripheral blood. There are a few counts of this clonotype. Antigen: not known.

This sequence originates from a man between 50 and 59 years old with Graves' hyperthyroidism. The chain has TRBV5-1 and TRBJ2-3; possible D gene TRBD1, 6 bases. The specimen was blood. CDR3 DNA: TGCGCCAGCAGCTTAGACAGGAGCCGCACAGATACGCAGTATTTT. This encodes CASSLDRSRTDTQYF.